These 11 T cell receptor beta chains were sequenced from one sample in a study of blood T cell repertoires in COVID-19. Repertoires were generated with immunoSEQ multiplex PCR, while TCRdb's copy carries only in-frame clones and drops some. The table records about 120,000 clones, roughly three quarters of them present only once. Specimen: peripheral blood. The receptors here all came from a woman over 75 with acute or convalescent COVID-19.

The rearrangement uses TRBV7-2 and TRBJ2-5; 7 positions agree with TRBD1. CDR1 is SGHTA and CDR2 is FQGNSA in the germline V gene. CDR3 length: 17 residues. Trimming cost V 3 bases and J 6 bases; bases outside gene matches: 16. The CDR3 coding sequence is TGTGCCAGCAGCTTGGGGCCGGCCAGGGGGTATGAGAAGACCCAGTACTTC. Translating it yields CASSLGPARGYEKTQYF.

V is TRBV30 and J is TRBJ1-1; 7 positions match TRBD1. Trimming took 7 bases from V and 3 from J; bases not matched to a gene: 14. Germline V gene data show CDR1 as GTSNPN and CDR2 as SVGIG (reference sequence). This CDR3 region has 15 residues. DNA of the CDR3: TGTGCCTCCCGGGGGGGTAGGGGGCAAGACACTGAAGCTTTCTTT. Its translation is CASRGGRGQDTEAFF.

The genes are TRBV11-2 and TRBJ1-4; 9 bases are a match to TRBD1. V shed 6 bases, J shed 12 bases, and the junction held 11 bases outside the gene matches. The V gene's germline CDR1 is SGHAT and CDR2 FQNNGV. CDR3 length equals 14 residues. The CDR3 bases are TGTGCCAGCAGTTCCGGGACAGGGATCCGTCAACTGTTTTTT. It specifies CASSSGTGIRQLFF.

This chain connects TRBV28 to TRBJ2-1; perhaps TRBD1 as D (8 bases). Germline values: CDR1 MDHEN, CDR2 SYDVKM. The CDR3 length is 13 residues. V was shortened by 6 bases and J by 9 bases, with 15 bases between the two germline ends. The CDR3 here is CASRLQGEGEQFF. The CDR3 region has the DNA TGTGCCAGCAGACTACAGGGGGAGGGTGAGCAGTTCTTC.

Written as DNA, the CDR3 is TGTGCCAGCACTCTAGGGGACACCACTAACTATGGCTACACCTTC. This codes for CASTLGDTTNYGYTF. The V call is TRBV9, the J call TRBJ1-2; possible D gene TRBD1, 6 bases. CDR1 and CDR2 (germline): SGDLS, YYNGEE. V shed 6 bases and J shed 0 bases, with 15 bases lying between them. This CDR3 has 15 amino acids.

The chain recombines TRBV5-5 with TRBJ2-5; 13 bases are a match to TRBD2. V lost 4 bases, J lost 7 bases, and 10 bases stayed unmatched. CDR1 is SGHKS and CDR2 is YYEKEE in the germline V gene (reference sequence). This CDR3 contains 16 residues. The DNA of the CDR3 is TGTGCCAGCAGCGGGAGGACTAGCGGGGGCCCGCCGACCCAGTACTTC. Translating it yields CASSGRTSGGPPTQYF.

The chain combines TRBV6-2 or TRBV6-3 with TRBJ2-1; 7 bases are a match to TRBD1. Germline CDR1 is MNHEY and CDR2 is SVGEGT. Trimming took 2 bases from V and 0 from J; bases not matched to a gene: 4. This CDR3 has 16 amino acids. CDR3 nucleotide sequence: TGTGCCAGCAGTTACCTCGGACAGGCCTCCTACAATGAGCAGTTCTTC. Its translation: CASSYLGQASYNEQFF.

The chain uses TRBV3-1 (or the pseudogene TRBV3-2) and TRBJ2-2; D gene ambiguous. V shed 0 bases and J shed 4 bases, with 9 bases lying between them. This CDR3 comprises 15 residues. Germline CDR1 reads LGHDT; CDR2 reads YNNKEL (reference sequence). The CDR3 is CASSQDRLSTGELFF. DNA for the CDR3: TGTGCCAGCAGCCAAGATAGACTGTCCACCGGGGAGCTGTTTTTT.

The count of this clone is one. The J gene is TRBJ2-3, the V gene TRBV5-1; weak D call: TRBD2 (6 bases). Germline loops: CDR1 SGHRS, CDR2 YFSETQ. Trimming took off 0 bases at V and 3 bases at J, with 8 bases between the two ends. The CDR3 sequence is 14 residues long. The CDR3: CASSLGGGTDTQYF. CDR3 DNA sequence: TGCGCCAGCAGCTTGGGTGGAGGGACAGATACGCAGTATTTT.

V gene TRBV11-1 combines with J gene TRBJ1-4; D possibly corresponds to TRBD1 (6 bases). The CDR3 loop spans 15 amino acids. Germline CDR1 and CDR2: SGHAT and FQDESV (reference sequence). The V and J ends lost 2 bases and 10 bases respectively, with 17 bases between them. The CDR3, as DNA: TGTGCCAGCAGCTTATCAGCAGGGGCTTTTGGAAAACTGTTTTTT. The encoded protein is CASSLSAGAFGKLFF. Supplemented by reference TRBV11-1 and TRBJ1-4, the full variable domain reads EAEVAQSPRYKITEKSQAVAFWCDPISGHATLYWYRQILGQGPELLVQFQDESVVDDSQLPKDRFSAERLKGVDSTLKIQPAELGDSAMYLCASSLSAGAFGKLFFGSGTQLSVL.

The CDR3 loop is CASSFGTGGFNQPQHF. CDR3 nucleotides: TGTGCCAGCAGCTTCGGGACAGGCGGCTTCAATCAGCCCCAGCATTTT. The chain uses TRBV5-8 and TRBJ1-5; 8 bases map to TRBD1. The J segment lost 3 bases and the V segment lost 2 bases, leaving 7 bases of the junction unmatched. The CDR3 contains 16 residues. Germline V lookup: CDR1 SGHTS, CDR2 YDEGEE.